The 10 T cell receptor beta chains below all came from one sample that was sequenced in a study of persistence of HIV-infected CD4 T cells. These receptors are not linked to any known antigen. An overlapping HIV-1 Gag peptide pool stimulated these cells at 0.75 to 1 ug/peptide/mL. CD40L/CD69 double-negative CD45RO-high memory CD4+ T cells were collected. The immunoSEQ assay was version 4, run in survey mode. Generated by immunoSEQ multiplex PCR, the TCRdb table keeps only in-frame clones and is missing some. The sample includes some 37,000 clones, roughly 80% of them seen just once. Sequences were derived from cultured CD4+ T cells from PBMCs, sampled from a patient who received antiretroviral therapy. These receptors were collected from an adult with HIV. The donor label of this sample is uncertain.

This clone was counted a few times. This chain joins TRBV2 and TRBJ1-2; 10 bases map to TRBD1. J gave up 2 bases and V 5 bases, and 2 bases lay outside the gene matches. Germline V gene data show CDR1 as SNHLY and CDR2 as FYNNEI. The CDR3 sequence is 14 residues long. CDR3 loop: CASSKDRGNYGYTF. The CDR3 nucleotides are TGTGCCAGCAGTAAGGACAGGGGGAACTATGGCTACACCTTC.

The chain uses TRBV4-2 and TRBJ2-3; 8 positions agree with TRBD2. Germline values: CDR1 LGHNA, CDR2 YNFKEQ. V was clipped by 4 bases and J by 2 bases; unmatched bases: 2. CDR3 length: 14 residues. The CDR3 sequence: CASSRGGSTDTQYF. The CDR3 DNA sequence: TGTGCCAGCAGCCGCGGGGGGTCCACAGATACGCAGTATTTT.

The table lists this clone with a few counts. V usage is TRBV7-2 and J usage is TRBJ1-3; no firm D call. The CDR3 contains 14 residues. The V end lost 0 bases, the J end lost 2 bases, and 5 bases lay between the germline ends. Germline loops: CDR1 SGHTA, CDR2 FQGNSA. The CDR3 DNA reads TGTGCCAGCAGCTTAGCGGATACTGGAAACACCATATATTTT. The encoded protein is CASSLADTGNTIYF.

The CDR3 sequence is CASSSTSGGPFTGNEQFF. The CDR3 coding sequence is TGTGCCAGCAGCTCCACTAGCGGGGGCCCATTCACGGGGAATGAGCAGTTCTTC. The V call is TRBV7-9, the J call TRBJ2-1, with 11 bases identical to TRBD2. CDR3 length: 18 residues. The junction had 15 bases not matched to a gene; V was cut back by 4 bases and J by 7 bases. The germline gives CDR1 SEHNR, CDR2 FQNEAQ (reference sequence).

This chain connects TRBV5-1 to TRBJ1-2; D is uncertain. Germline CDR1 SGHRS, CDR2 YFSETQ. The CDR3 is 14 residues long. Trimming pared 0 bases from V and 1 base from J, leaving 7 bases between. The CDR3 loop reads CASSLDTVNYGYTF. CDR3 in DNA: TGCGCCAGCAGCTTGGATACAGTTAACTATGGCTACACCTTC.

In this sample, this clone turned up a few times. The chain recombines TRBV6-5 with TRBJ1-1, with 8 bases identical to TRBD1. Germline values: CDR1 MNHEY, CDR2 SVGAGI. The J segment lost 1 base and the V segment lost 5 bases, leaving 3 bases of the junction unmatched. This CDR3 has 14 residues. CDR3 nucleotide sequence: TGTGCCAGCAGTACCGGGACAGGGAACACTGAAGCTTTCTTT. It yields the protein CASSTGTGNTEAFF.

J is TRBJ2-2 and V is TRBV18, with D hard to call. Trimming shortened V by 2 bases and J by 1 base, and 11 bases separated the two germline ends. This CDR3 region has 16 residues. Germline V lookup: CDR1 KGHSH, CDR2 LQKENI. The CDR3 DNA sequence: TGTGCCAGCTCACCAGGAAACCCCTTGAACACCGGGGAGCTGTTTTTT. It is translated as CASSPGNPLNTGELFF.

The rearrangement joins TRBV19 to TRBJ1-1; no clear D gene. Germline CDR1 and CDR2: LNHDA and SQIVND (reference sequence). The CDR3 sequence is 17 residues long. The CDR3, as DNA: TGTGCTAGTCAGTTTGGTACCGGCCTCTCTACGAACACTGAAGCTTTCTTT. As protein: CASQFGTGLSTNTEAFF.

The genes are TRBV7-9 and TRBJ1-1; D is perhaps TRBD1 (5 bases). The ends were cut back, 5 bases at V and 3 bases at J, with 22 bases in the middle. The CDR3 runs to 17 residues. Germline CDR1 and CDR2: SEHNR and FQNEAQ (reference sequence). CDR3 DNA sequence: TGTGCCAGCAGCCTACGCTTTACCGGGACGGTGGACACTGAAGCTTTCTTT. It translates to CASSLRFTGTVDTEAFF. The variable domain in full, with the rest retrieved from reference TRBV7-9 and TRBJ1-1, is DTGVSQNPRHKITKRGQNVTFRCDPISEHNRLYWYRQTLGQGPEFLTYFQNEAQLEKSRLLSDRFSAERPKGSFSTLEIQRTEQGDSAMYLCASSLRFTGTVDTEAFFGQGTRLTVV.

V usage is TRBV2 and J usage is TRBJ1-2, with D unresolved. In germline, CDR1 is SNHLY, CDR2 FYNNEI. V was clipped by 0 bases and J by 4 bases, with 6 bases between them. This CDR3 region has 13 residues. The CDR3 region has the DNA TGTGCCAGCAGTGAAGCGGGCAGCTATGGCTACACCTTC. Amino acid sequence: CASSEAGSYGYTF.